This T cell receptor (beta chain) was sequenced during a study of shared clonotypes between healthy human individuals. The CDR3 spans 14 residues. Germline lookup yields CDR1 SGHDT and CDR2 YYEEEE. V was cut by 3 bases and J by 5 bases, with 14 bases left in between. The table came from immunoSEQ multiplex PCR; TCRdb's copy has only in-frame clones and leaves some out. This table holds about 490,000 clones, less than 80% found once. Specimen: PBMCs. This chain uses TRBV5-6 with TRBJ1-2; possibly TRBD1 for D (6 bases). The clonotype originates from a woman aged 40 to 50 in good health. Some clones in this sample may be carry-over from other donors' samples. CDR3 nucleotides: TGTGCCAGCAGCTCTCGACAGGCGGGGTATGGCTACACCTTC. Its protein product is CASSSRQAGYGYTF.